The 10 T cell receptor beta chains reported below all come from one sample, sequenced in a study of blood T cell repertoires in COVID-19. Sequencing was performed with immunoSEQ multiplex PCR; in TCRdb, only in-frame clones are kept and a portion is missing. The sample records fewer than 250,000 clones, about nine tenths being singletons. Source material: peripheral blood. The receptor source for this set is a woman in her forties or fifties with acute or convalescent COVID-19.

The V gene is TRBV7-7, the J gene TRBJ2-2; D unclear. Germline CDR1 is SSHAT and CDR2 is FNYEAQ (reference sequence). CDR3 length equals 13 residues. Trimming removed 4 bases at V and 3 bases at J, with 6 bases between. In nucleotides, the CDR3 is TGTGCCAGCAGCTCACGGGACACCGGGGAGCTGTTTTTT. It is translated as CASSSRDTGELFF.

CDR3 sequence reads: CASSSNRQGGSYEQYF. CDR3 bases: TGCGCCAGCAGCTCGAACCGACAGGGTGGATCCTACGAGCAGTACTTC. The V and J genes are TRBV5-1 and TRBJ2-7; 7 bases line up with TRBD1. The length of the CDR3 is 16 residues. Germline V gene sequence: CDR1 SGHRS, CDR2 YFSETQ. V lost 3 bases, J lost 1 base, and 10 bases stayed unmatched.

CDR3 nucleotides: TGTGCCAGCTCACTCGACAGGGACTATGGCTACACCTTC. Residues: CASSLDRDYGYTF. The chain uses TRBV18 and TRBJ1-2; TRBD1 agrees at 7 bases. The trim removed 4 bases at V and 3 bases at J, leaving 2 bases unmatched. CDR3 length: 13 amino acids. Germline lookup yields CDR1 KGHSH and CDR2 LQKENI.

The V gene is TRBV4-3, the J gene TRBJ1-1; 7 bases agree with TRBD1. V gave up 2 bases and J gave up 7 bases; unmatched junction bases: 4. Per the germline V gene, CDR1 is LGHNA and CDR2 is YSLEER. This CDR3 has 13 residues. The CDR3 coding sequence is TGCGCCAGCAGCCAATGGGACAGCAATGAAGCTTTCTTT. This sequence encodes CASSQWDSNEAFF.

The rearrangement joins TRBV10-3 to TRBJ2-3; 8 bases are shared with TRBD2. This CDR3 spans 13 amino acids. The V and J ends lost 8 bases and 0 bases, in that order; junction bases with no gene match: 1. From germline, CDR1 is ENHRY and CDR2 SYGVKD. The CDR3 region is CAIGGGSTDTQYF. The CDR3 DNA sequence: TGTGCCATCGGCGGGGGGAGCACAGATACGCAGTATTTT.

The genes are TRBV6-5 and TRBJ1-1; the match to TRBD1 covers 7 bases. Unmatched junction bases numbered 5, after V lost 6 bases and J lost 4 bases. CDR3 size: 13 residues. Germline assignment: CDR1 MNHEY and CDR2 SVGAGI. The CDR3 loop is CASSLTGVTEAFF. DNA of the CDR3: TGTGCCAGCAGCCTAACAGGGGTCACTGAAGCTTTCTTT.

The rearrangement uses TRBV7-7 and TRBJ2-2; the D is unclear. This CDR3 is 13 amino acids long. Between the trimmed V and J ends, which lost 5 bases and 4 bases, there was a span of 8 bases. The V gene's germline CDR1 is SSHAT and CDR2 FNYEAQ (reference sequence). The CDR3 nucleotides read TGTGCCAGCAGCCCAACTTTCACCGGGGAGCTGTTTTTT. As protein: CASSPTFTGELFF.

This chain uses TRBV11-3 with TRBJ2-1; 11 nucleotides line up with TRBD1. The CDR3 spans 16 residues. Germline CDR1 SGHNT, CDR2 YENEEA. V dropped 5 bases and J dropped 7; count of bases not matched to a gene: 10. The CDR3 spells CASSHTGDRGGNEQFF. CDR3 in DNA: TGTGCCAGCAGCCACACGGGGGACAGGGGGGGAAATGAGCAGTTCTTC.

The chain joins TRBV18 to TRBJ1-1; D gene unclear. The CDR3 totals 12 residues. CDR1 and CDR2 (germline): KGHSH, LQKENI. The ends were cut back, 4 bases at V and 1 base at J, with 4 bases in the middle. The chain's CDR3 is CASSRANTEAFF. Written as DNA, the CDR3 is TGTGCCAGCTCACGCGCGAACACTGAAGCTTTCTTT.

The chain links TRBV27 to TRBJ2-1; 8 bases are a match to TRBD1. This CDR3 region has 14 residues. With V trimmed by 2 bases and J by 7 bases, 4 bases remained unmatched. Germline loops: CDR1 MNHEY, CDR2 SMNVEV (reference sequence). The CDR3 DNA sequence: TGTGCCAGCAGTTTACAGGGGGCTGGGAATGAGCAGTTCTTC. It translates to CASSLQGAGNEQFF.